Listed here is a single T cell receptor beta chain. V shed 8 bases and J 8 bases; nucleotides not matched to a gene: 16. CDR1 and CDR2 from the germline V gene are MDHEN and SYDVKM. The CDR3 length is 15 residues. Primers targeting TRAV and TRBV primed first-strand cDNA, covering alpha and beta chains. The authors amplified TCRs for 20 PCR cycles with a constant-region primer and a V-primer adapter. TCRdb used MiXCR to reprocess the reads, holding one entry per CDR3 protein. The data contain 100,000 or so distinct CDR3 sequences, 9.4% of them seen just once; the ten biggest clones take up 0.95% to 1.3%. This specimen comes from a study of low-dose radiotherapy and immunotherapy resistance in tumors. Study-level information: Individuals in Cohort 2 had 1 Gy per fraction every two weeks, adding up to 13 Gy over 26 weeks. Cyclophosphamide went in intravenously at 200 mg/m2 every two weeks, one day before radiation and immunotherapy.

Time point denoted: before trial treatment. In the RACIN dose-escalation trial, donors got nivolumab plus ipilimumab with aspirin, cyclophosphamide and radiotherapy. Sample: PBMCs, taken before treatment. This clonotype was sampled from a male donor with prostate cancer. The chain links TRBV28 to TRBJ1-1; 8 bases fit TRBD1. The CDR3 reads CASSPPGTGNKEAFF. CDR3 DNA: TGTGCCAGCTCTCCACCCGGGACAGGCAACAAAGAAGCTTTCTTT.